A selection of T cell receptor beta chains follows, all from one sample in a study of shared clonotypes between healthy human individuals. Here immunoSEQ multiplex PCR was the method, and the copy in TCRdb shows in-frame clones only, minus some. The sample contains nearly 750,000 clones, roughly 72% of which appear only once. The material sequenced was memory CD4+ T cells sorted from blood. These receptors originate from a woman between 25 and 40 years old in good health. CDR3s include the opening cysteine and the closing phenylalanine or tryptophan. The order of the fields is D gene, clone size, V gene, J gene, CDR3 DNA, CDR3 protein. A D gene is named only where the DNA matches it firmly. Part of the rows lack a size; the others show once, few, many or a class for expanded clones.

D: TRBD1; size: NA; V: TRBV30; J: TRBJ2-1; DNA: TGTGCGAGATCCAAACAGGGGGCGAGGTACAATGAGCAGTTCTTC; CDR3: CARSKQGARYNEQFF
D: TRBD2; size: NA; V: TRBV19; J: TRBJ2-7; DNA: TGTGCCAGTAGATTTGAATCTAGCGGGAGGGCCCTCAGGTACGAGCAGTACTTC; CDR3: CASRFESSGRALRYEQYF
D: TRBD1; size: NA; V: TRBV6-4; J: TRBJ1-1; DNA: TGTGCCAGCAGCATGGACAGGGGTAGGAACACTGAAGCTTTCTTT; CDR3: CASSMDRGRNTEAFF
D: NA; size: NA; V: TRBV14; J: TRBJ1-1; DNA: TGTGCCAGCAGCTGGGGCCGGAACACTGAAGCTTTCTTT; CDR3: CASSWGRNTEAFF
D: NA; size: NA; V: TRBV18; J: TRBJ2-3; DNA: TGTGCCAGCTCACCAGATGGAGCTACAGATACGCAGTATTTT; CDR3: CASSPDGATDTQYF
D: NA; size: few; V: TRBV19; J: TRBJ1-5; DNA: TGTGCCAGTAGTATGCAGGTGGATCAGCCCCAGCATTTT; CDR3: CASSMQVDQPQHF
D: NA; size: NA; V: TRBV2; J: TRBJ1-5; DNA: TGTGCCAGCTCCCTAGATCGGTTCAATCAGCCCCAGCATTTT; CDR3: CASSLDRFNQPQHF
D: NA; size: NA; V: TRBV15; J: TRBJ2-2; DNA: TGTGCCACCAGCAGAGATGCTGGTCGCGGGCGGTCCACCGGGGAGCTGTTTTTT; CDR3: CATSRDAGRGRSTGELFF
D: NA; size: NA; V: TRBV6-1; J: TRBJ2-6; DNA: TGTGCCAGCAAGGGGAGTACTGGGGCCAACGTCCTGACTTTC; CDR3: CASKGSTGANVLTF
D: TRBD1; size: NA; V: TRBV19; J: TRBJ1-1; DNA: TGTGCCAGCGGGACAGGGGGCACGAACACTGAAGCTTTCTTT; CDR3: CASGTGGTNTEAFF
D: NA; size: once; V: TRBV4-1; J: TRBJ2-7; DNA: TGCGCCGGAAATACGGGACCTCAGGGGCCGCGCTACGAGCAGTACTTC; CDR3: CAGNTGPQGPRYEQYF
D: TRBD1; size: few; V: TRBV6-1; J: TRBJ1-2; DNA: TGTGCCAGCAGTGGGACGGACAGGATCAACTATGGCTACACCTTC; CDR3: CASSGTDRINYGYTF
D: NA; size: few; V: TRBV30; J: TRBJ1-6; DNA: TGTGCCTGGAGTACGGGGTTAGGGGATTCACCCCTCCACTTT; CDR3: CAWSTGLGDSPLHF